This TCR beta chain comes out of a study of T cell responses to AZD1222 COVID-19 vaccine. Turning to the study itself: Pooling covered second doses at about 4 or about 12 weeks.

The germline V and J ends were trimmed by 3 bases and 2 bases, with 17 bases remaining between them. The germline CDR1 and CDR2 sequences are KGHSH and LQKENI. The CDR3 runs 16 residues. TCRdb keeps only in-frame clones here, not all; method: immunoSEQ multiplex PCR. The sample comprises about 92,000 clones, roughly 90% of which are singletons, and roughly 20% rests with the top ten. This sequence was found in an adult in good health. The V and J genes are TRBV18 and TRBJ2-7, with D perhaps TRBD1 (6 bases). The sample here was peripheral blood, taken on day 0 of AZD1222 vaccination. CDR3 region: CASSPFGTPTTYEQYF. In DNA, the CDR3 is TGTGCCAGCTCACCCTTCGGGACACCAACAACCTACGAGCAGTACTTC.